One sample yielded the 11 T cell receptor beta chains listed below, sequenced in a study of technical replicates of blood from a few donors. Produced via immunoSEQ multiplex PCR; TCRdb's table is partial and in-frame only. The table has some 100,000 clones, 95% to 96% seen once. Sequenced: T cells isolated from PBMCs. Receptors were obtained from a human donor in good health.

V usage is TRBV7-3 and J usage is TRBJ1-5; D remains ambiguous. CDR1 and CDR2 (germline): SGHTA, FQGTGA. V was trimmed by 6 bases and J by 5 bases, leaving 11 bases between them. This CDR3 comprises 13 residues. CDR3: CASSLGPHQPQHF. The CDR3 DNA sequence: TGTGCCAGCAGTCTGGGCCCCCATCAGCCCCAGCATTTT.

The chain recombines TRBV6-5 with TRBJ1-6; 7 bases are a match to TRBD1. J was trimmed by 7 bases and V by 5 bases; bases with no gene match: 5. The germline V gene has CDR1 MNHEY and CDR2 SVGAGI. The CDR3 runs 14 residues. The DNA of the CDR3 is TGTGCCAGCAGTGCCGGGACAGTGAATTCACCCCTCCACTTT. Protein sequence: CASSAGTVNSPLHF.

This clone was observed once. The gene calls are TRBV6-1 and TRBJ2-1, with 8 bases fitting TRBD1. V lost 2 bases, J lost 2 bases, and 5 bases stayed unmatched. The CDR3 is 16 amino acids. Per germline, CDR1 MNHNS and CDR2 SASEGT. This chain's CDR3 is CASSERGQGAYNEQFF. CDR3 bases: TGTGCCAGCAGTGAAAGAGGACAGGGCGCCTACAATGAGCAGTTCTTC.

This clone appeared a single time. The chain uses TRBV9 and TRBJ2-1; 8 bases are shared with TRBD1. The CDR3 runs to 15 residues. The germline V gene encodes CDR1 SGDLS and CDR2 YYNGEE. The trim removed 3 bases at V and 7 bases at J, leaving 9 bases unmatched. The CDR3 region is CASSDRDRSFNEQFF. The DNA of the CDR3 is TGTGCCAGCAGCGACCGGGACAGGTCATTTAATGAGCAGTTCTTC.

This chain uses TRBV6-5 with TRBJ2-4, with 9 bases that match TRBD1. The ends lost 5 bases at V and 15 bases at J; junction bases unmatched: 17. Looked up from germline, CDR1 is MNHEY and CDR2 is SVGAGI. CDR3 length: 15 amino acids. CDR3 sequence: CASSHYNRGRRGWYF. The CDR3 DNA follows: TGTGCCAGCAGTCATTATAACAGGGGGCGAAGGGGATGGTACTTC.

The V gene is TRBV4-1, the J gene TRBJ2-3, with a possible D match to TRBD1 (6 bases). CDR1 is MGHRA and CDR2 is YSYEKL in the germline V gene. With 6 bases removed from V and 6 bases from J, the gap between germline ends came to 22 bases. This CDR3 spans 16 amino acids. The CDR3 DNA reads TGCGCCAGCAGTCGATATCACGGACAGATAGTCGATACGCAGTATTTT. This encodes CASSRYHGQIVDTQYF.

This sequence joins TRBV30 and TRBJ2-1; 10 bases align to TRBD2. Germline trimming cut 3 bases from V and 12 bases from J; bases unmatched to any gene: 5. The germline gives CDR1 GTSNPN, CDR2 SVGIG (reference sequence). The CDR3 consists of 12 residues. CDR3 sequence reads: CAWREWTSGQFF. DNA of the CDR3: TGTGCCTGGAGAGAATGGACTAGCGGGCAGTTCTTC.

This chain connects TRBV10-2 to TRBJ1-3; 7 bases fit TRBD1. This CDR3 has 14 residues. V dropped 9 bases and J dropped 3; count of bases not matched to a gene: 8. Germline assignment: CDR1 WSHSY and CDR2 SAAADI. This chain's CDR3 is CASQTGSFGNTIYF. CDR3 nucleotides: TGCGCCAGTCAGACAGGGTCCTTTGGAAACACCATATATTTT.

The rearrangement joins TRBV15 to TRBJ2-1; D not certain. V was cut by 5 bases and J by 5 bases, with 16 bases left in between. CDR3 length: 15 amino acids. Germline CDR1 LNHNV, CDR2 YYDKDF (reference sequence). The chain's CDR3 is CATSGTWQVDNEQFF. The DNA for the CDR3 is TGTGCCACCAGCGGAACCTGGCAGGTGGACAATGAGCAGTTCTTC. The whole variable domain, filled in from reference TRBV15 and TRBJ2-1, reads DAMVIQNPRYQVTQFGKPVTLSCSQTLNHNVMYWYQQKSSQAPKLLFHYYDKDFNNEADTPDNFQSRRPNTSFCFLDIRSPGLGDTAMYLCATSGTWQVDNEQFFGPGTRLTVL.

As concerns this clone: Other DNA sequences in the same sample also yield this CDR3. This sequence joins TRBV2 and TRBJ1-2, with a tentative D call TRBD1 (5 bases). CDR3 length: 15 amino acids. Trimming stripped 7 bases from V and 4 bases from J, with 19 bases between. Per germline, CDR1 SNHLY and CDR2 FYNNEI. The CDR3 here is CASTLGHQLGYGYTF. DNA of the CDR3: TGTGCCAGCACCCTAGGACACCAGCTAGGCTATGGCTACACCTTC. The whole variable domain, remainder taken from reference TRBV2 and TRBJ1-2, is EPEVTQTPSHQVTQMGQEVILRCVPISNHLYFYWYRQILGQKVEFLVSFYNNEISEKSEIFDDQFSVERPDGSNFTLKIRSTKLEDSAMYFCASTLGHQLGYGYTFGSGTRLTVV.

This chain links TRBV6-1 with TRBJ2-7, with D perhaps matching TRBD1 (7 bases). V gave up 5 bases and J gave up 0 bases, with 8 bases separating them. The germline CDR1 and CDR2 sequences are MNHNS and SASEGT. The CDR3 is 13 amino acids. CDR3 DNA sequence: TGTGCCAGCAGTCAGGGGGGCTCCTACGAGCAGTACTTC. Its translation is CASSQGGSYEQYF.